This TCR beta chain was documented in a study of OX40 agonist ivuxolimab in advanced cancers. Study-wide results and limits: The authors also found low normalized T-cell clonal expansion in some nonresponders. Antigen specificity of clonally expanded peripheral T cells was not established.

TCRdb keeps only in-frame clones here, not all; method: immunoSEQ multiplex PCR. The sample yields 40,000 to 60,000 clones, roughly 85% seen once. Trimming pared 7 bases from V and 7 bases from J, leaving 14 bases between. Per the germline V gene, CDR1 is MDHEN and CDR2 is SYDVKM. The CDR3 is 12 residues long. In its sample, this clone was seen a few times. Its antigen is undetermined. The chain has TRBV28 and TRBJ2-7; no clear D gene. The sample consisted of CD4+ or CD8+ T cells sorted from blood, taken in a trial of the OX40 agonist ivuxolimab. The TCR sequence derives from an adult with an advanced solid tumor such as melanoma, head and neck, liver or kidney cancer. Here the CDR3 reads CASTTLLGEQYF. CDR3 nucleotides: TGTGCCAGCACCACTCTACTTGGGGAGCAGTACTTC.